A selection of T cell receptor beta chains follows, all from one sample in a study of cytomegalovirus exposure and HLA in healthy donors. Clones were read by immunoSEQ multiplex PCR, and TCRdb kept only the in-frame ones, dropping some. The sample includes roughly 200,000 clones, around 84% of them seen just once. Sequencing was done on a sample of PBMCs. The receptors were sampled from a woman between 18 and 29 years old in good health and CMV-seronegative. Each CDR3 is given with its conserved first and last residue. D genes are given only for firm matches. Not all rows give a size; the values are once, few, many and, for expanded clones, a class.

V gene,D gene,J gene,clone size,CDR3 DNA,CDR3 protein
TRBV11-3,TRBD2,TRBJ2-1,NA,TGTGCCAGCAGTTCCGGGACTAGCGGGGGGTACAATGAGCAGTTCTTC,CASSSGTSGGYNEQFF
TRBV30,TRBD1,TRBJ1-6,NA,TGTGCCTGTAACCGGGACAGGCATAATTCACCCCTCCACTTT,CACNRDRHNSPLHF
TRBV7-9,NA,TRBJ1-5,NA,TGTGCCAGCAGCTTAGACAGTCCTTTTGGCAATCAGCCCCAGCATTTT,CASSLDSPFGNQPQHF
TRBV2,NA,TRBJ1-2,NA,TGTGCCAGCAGTGAACGGGGGGGATCCAACTATGGCTACACCTTC,CASSERGGSNYGYTF
TRBV5-1,TRBD1,TRBJ1-1,once,TGCGCCAGCAGCTTGAGACAGGGGCGATTGGGCACTGAAGCTTTCTTT,CASSLRQGRLGTEAFF
TRBV19,TRBD1,TRBJ2-2,NA,TGTGCCAGTAGTATAGGGACAGGCCCCGGGGAGCTGTTTTTT,CASSIGTGPGELFF
TRBV11-2,NA,TRBJ2-2,NA,TGTGCCAGCAGCCCACTCAAGACGGGAATCAACACCGGGGAGCTGTTTTTT,CASSPLKTGINTGELFF
TRBV5-1,NA,TRBJ2-5,once,TGCGCCAGCAGCTTGGCCATAGGCCCGGGAGAGACCCAGTACTTC,CASSLAIGPGETQYF
TRBV5-5,NA,TRBJ2-7,NA,TGTGCCAGCAGTTCACAGGGGGGGGAGCAGTACTTC,CASSSQGGEQYF
TRBV5-6,TRBD2,TRBJ2-7,NA,TGTGCCAGCAGCTTGGTGAGGCTAGCGGGAGGATCCTACGAGCAGTACTTC,CASSLVRLAGGSYEQYF
TRBV6-5,TRBD1,TRBJ2-5,NA,TGTGCCAGCAGTTTAAATGGACAGGGAGAGACCCAGTACTTC,CASSLNGQGETQYF
TRBV19,NA,TRBJ1-2,once,TGTGCCAGTAGTATAGATGGGGCCAGGGGCTATGGCTACACCTTC,CASSIDGARGYGYTF
TRBV5-6,TRBD1,TRBJ2-5,NA,TGTGCCAGCAGCCCTGGGACAGTCCAAGAGACCCAGTACTTC,CASSPGTVQETQYF
TRBV11-3,NA,TRBJ2-1,NA,TGTGCCTCCGGGTCGGTAGGGAGGACCAATGAGCAGTTCTTC,CASGSVGRTNEQFF
TRBV10-1,TRBD1,TRBJ2-3,NA,TGCGCCAGCAGTGACATTTACAGGGGCCTCACAGATACGCAGTATTTT,CASSDIYRGLTDTQYF